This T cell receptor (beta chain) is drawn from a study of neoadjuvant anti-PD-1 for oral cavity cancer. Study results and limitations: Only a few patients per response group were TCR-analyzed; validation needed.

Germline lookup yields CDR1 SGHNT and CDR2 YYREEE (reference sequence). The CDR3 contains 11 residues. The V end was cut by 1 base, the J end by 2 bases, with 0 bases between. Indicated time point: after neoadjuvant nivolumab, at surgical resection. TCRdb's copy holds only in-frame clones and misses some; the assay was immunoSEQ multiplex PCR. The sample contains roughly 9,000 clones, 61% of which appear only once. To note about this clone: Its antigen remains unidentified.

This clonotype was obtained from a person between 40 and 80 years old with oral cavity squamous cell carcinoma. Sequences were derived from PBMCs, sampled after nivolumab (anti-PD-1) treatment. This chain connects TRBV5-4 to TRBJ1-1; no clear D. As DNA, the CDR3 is TGTGCCAGCAGCTTGAACACTGAAGCTTTCTTT. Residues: CASSLNTEAFF.